What follows are 20 T cell receptor beta chains derived from one specimen sequenced in a study of vaccination effects on CD4 cells after COVID-19. Measured with immunoSEQ multiplex PCR; TCRdb has only the in-frame clones, and not every one. The sample includes around 26,000 clones, roughly 75% of them seen just once. Their antigens are not known. On roughly day 10 of culture, CD4+ T cells were separated out. Sample: CD4+ T cells from PBMCs cultured without peptide, taken before COVID-19 vaccination. All receptors derive from a human donor who received a COVID-19 vaccine.

The chain employs TRBV6-5 and TRBJ2-1; no clear D gene. The CDR3 extends over 13 amino acids. Germline CDR1 is MNHEY and CDR2 is SVGAGI. Trimming pared 9 bases from V and 2 bases from J, leaving 11 bases between. The CDR3 reads CASWTATYNEQFF. The DNA for the CDR3 is TGTGCCAGTTGGACGGCCACCTACAATGAGCAGTTCTTC.

The rearrangement uses TRBV5-5 and TRBJ1-5, with TRBD1 matching over 7 bases. The germline V gene has CDR1 SGHKS and CDR2 YYEKEE (reference sequence). The CDR3 contains 15 residues. The junction had 5 bases not matched to a gene; V was cut back by 2 bases and J by 3 bases. CDR3 sequence (DNA): TGTGCCAGCAGCTTCTTTGACAGGGACAATCAGCCCCAGCATTTT. As protein: CASSFFDRDNQPQHF.

This chain links TRBV5-1 with TRBJ2-3; 9 nucleotides agree with TRBD1. The CDR3 is 17 residues long. Germline loops: CDR1 SGHRS, CDR2 YFSETQ. V shed 3 bases and J 5 bases; nucleotides not matched to a gene: 13. Here the CDR3 DNA reads TGCGCCAGCAGCTGGGCCTCCTTTACAGGGGGCAAAGATACGCAGTATTTT. Translating it yields CASSWASFTGGKDTQYF.

The table lists this clone with a few counts. The V gene is TRBV19, the J gene TRBJ2-2, with TRBD2 matching over 7 bases. Trimming removed 5 bases from V and 6 bases from J; junction bases left unmatched: 12. This CDR3 has 16 residues. Germline V gives CDR1 LNHDA, CDR2 SQIVND (reference sequence). The CDR3 bases are TGTGCCAGTAGTCCCCGGGGAGGGATATCATCCGGGGAGCTGTTTTTT. It encodes CASSPRGGISSGELFF.

CDR3 DNA: TGTGCCAGCTCACCACCGGCCGAAGAGACCCAGTACTTC. Translating gives CASSPPAEETQYF. V and J are TRBV18 and TRBJ2-5; D is unresolved. Germline V gene data show CDR1 as KGHSH and CDR2 as LQKENI. Between the trimmed V and J ends, which lost 0 bases and 3 bases, there was a span of 5 bases. The CDR3 is 13 amino acids.

The chain couples TRBV6-5 to TRBJ1-5, with D possibly matching TRBD1 (5 bases). CDR1 and CDR2 from the germline V gene are MNHEY and SVGAGI. Trimming cost V 3 bases and J 10 bases, with 16 bases left between them. The CDR3 length is 14 residues. The CDR3 loop is CASSYGDGVEPQHF. The CDR3 DNA reads as TGTGCCAGCAGTTATGGGGACGGAGTAGAACCCCAGCATTTT.

The gene calls are TRBV12-5 and TRBJ2-5, with D uncertain. Germline lookup yields CDR1 LGHNT and CDR2 FRNRAP. The V end lost 4 bases, the J end lost 1 base, and 10 bases lay between the germline ends. CDR3 length equals 14 residues. CDR3 region: CASGSPPFQETQYF. CDR3 DNA: TGTGCTAGTGGTTCTCCACCTTTCCAAGAGACCCAGTACTTC.

The rearrangement uses TRBV28 and TRBJ2-7, with D possibly TRBD1 on 5 matching bases. The V gene's germline CDR1 is MDHEN and CDR2 SYDVKM. CDR3 length: 13 amino acids. V was pared by 4 bases and J by 4 bases, with 11 bases between. The CDR3 protein is CASSWGPPYEQYF. The CDR3 DNA reads as TGTGCCAGCAGTTGGGGCCCACCTTACGAGCAGTACTTC. The full variable domain, rest sourced from reference TRBV28 and TRBJ2-7, is DVKVTQSSRYLVKRTGEKVFLECVQDMDHENMFWYRQDPGLGLRLIYFSYDVKMKEKGDIPEGYSVSREKKERFSLILESASTNQTSMYLCASSWGPPYEQYFGPGTRLTVT.

This clone was detected only a few times. V gene TRBV4-1 combines with J gene TRBJ1-2, with D perhaps TRBD1 (5 bases). The CDR3 is made up of 18 amino acids. CDR1 is MGHRA and CDR2 is YSYEKL in the germline V gene. V gave up 4 bases and J gave up 2 bases, with 23 bases separating them. CDR3 sequence: CASSPSKGGAYHNYGYTF. The CDR3 DNA sequence: TGCGCCAGCAGCCCTTCGAAGGGTGGGGCCTACCACAACTATGGCTACACCTTC.

The V gene is TRBV19, the J gene TRBJ2-2, with 10 bases that match TRBD1. CDR1 is LNHDA, CDR2 SQIVND, per germline (reference sequence). V dropped 5 bases and J dropped 0; count of bases not matched to a gene: 3. There are 16 residues in the CDR3. The CDR3 loop reads CASSLGQGTNTGELFF. DNA for the CDR3: TGTGCCAGTAGTCTGGGACAGGGGACGAACACCGGGGAGCTGTTTTTT.

CDR3 bases: TGTGCCAGCAGTTCCCGCGGACAGGGATCCTACGAGCAGTACTTC. The encoded protein is CASSSRGQGSYEQYF. The chain recombines TRBV28 with TRBJ2-7, with 8 nucleotides matching TRBD1. CDR1 and CDR2 (germline): MDHEN, SYDVKM. The CDR3 is 15 residues long. Trimming at V came to 4 bases and at J to 1 base, leaving 6 bases not matched to a gene.

The V call is TRBV29-1, the J call TRBJ1-2; D unclear. V shed 7 bases and J shed 4 bases, with 19 bases lying between them. The CDR3 has 14 amino acids. Per the germline V gene, CDR1 is SQVTM and CDR2 is ANQGSEA. CDR3 coding DNA: TGCAGCGCCGAACACGGGTCTTCAGGCTATGGCTACACCTTC. It translates to CSAEHGSSGYGYTF.

This clone was seen a few times. V is TRBV19 and J is TRBJ1-1; 9 bases fit TRBD1. The CDR3 totals 14 residues. V dropped 11 bases and J dropped 1; count of bases not matched to a gene: 8. CDR1 LNHDA and CDR2 SQIVND come from the germline V gene (reference sequence). The CDR3 bases are TGTGCCGTTACAGGACAGGGGACGAACACTGAAGCTTTCTTT. Amino acid sequence: CAVTGQGTNTEAFF.

This chain links TRBV2 with TRBJ1-3; D call uncertain. The CDR3 is 12 residues long. With 8 bases removed from V and 4 bases from J, the gap between germline ends came to 9 bases. Germline values: CDR1 SNHLY, CDR2 FYNNEI. CDR3 in amino acids: CASLSRGNTIYF. The DNA of the CDR3 is TGTGCCAGCCTAAGTAGGGGAAACACCATATATTTT. The full variable domain, completed using reference TRBV2 and TRBJ1-3, is EPEVTQTPSHQVTQMGQEVILRCVPISNHLYFYWYRQILGQKVEFLVSFYNNEISEKSEIFDDQFSVERPDGSNFTLKIRSTKLEDSAMYFCASLSRGNTIYFGEGSWLTVV.

The chain is built from TRBV4-2 and TRBJ1-4; TRBD1 aligns across 8 bases. V dropped 1 base and J dropped 6; count of bases not matched to a gene: 7. Germline assignment: CDR1 LGHNA and CDR2 YNFKEQ. There are 16 residues in the CDR3. The CDR3 sequence is CASSQGQDRVDEKLFF. The CDR3 DNA is TGTGCCAGCAGCCAAGGTCAGGACAGGGTCGATGAAAAACTGTTTTTT.

This chain links TRBV5-1 with TRBJ2-7; the D is unclear. Germline CDR1 reads SGHRS; CDR2 reads YFSETQ. The CDR3 consists of 12 residues. Trimming cost V 4 bases and J 3 bases, with 8 bases left between them. The CDR3 DNA is TGCGCCAGCAGCACGGGTCTCTACGAGCAGTACTTC. Encoded protein: CASSTGLYEQYF.

The genes are TRBV6-5 and TRBJ1-1; TRBD1 agrees at 7 bases. This CDR3 region has 16 residues. CDR1 and CDR2 from the germline V gene are MNHEY and SVGAGI. Germline trimming cut 0 bases from V and 8 bases from J; bases unmatched to any gene: 12. The CDR3 sequence: CASSYSVPQGSSEAFF. CDR3 nucleotide sequence: TGTGCCAGCAGTTACTCGGTTCCACAGGGGTCTTCCGAAGCTTTCTTT.

The V gene is TRBV3-1 (or the pseudogene TRBV3-2), the J gene TRBJ2-3, with D possibly being TRBD1 or TRBD2 (5 bases each). This CDR3 region has 13 residues. V lost 3 bases to trimming and J lost 4 bases, with 8 bases between them. CDR1 LGHDT and CDR2 YNNKEL come from the germline V gene (reference sequence). CDR3 region: CASSQSGPDTQYF. Here the CDR3 DNA reads TGTGCCAGCAGCCAGTCGGGGCCAGATACGCAGTATTTT.

Only a few counts were recorded for this clone. The chain couples TRBV28 to TRBJ2-2; 7 bases are a match to TRBD2. Germline V gives CDR1 MDHEN, CDR2 SYDVKM. Trimming cost V 9 bases and J 2 bases; bases outside gene matches: 3. This CDR3 region has 13 residues. Written as DNA, the CDR3 is TGTGCCAGTTCTAGCGGAAACACCGGGGAGCTGTTTTTT. Its translation: CASSSGNTGELFF.

This chain links TRBV7-2 with TRBJ2-4, with D perhaps matching TRBD2 (7 bases). The germline CDR1 and CDR2 sequences are SGHTA and FQGNSA. The germline V and J ends were trimmed by 2 bases and 2 bases, with 16 bases remaining between them. There are 17 residues in the CDR3. CDR3 in DNA: TGTGCCAGCAGCTTATTCGGAGGGGGGGCGACCAAAAACATTCAGTACTTC. It codes for CASSLFGGGATKNIQYF.